The 28 T cell receptor beta chains in this list originate from one sample, sequenced in a study of blood T cells in healthy people across ages. A sample-barcoded 5' primer and a J-beta primer mix were used in a second PCR of roughly 7 to 12 cycles. TCRdb itself ran the 5' RACE reads through MiXCR, one entry per CDR3 protein. The data show around 1,000,000 distinct CDR3 sequences, under 40% seen once. The material sequenced was blood. The receptors here all came from a young man in good health.

The chain couples TRBV9 to TRBJ1-2, with D possibly TRBD1 on 5 matching bases. V gave up 0 bases and J gave up 4 bases, with 10 bases separating them. This CDR3 region has 14 residues. Germline CDR1 reads SGDLS; CDR2 reads YYNGEE. The CDR3 protein is CASSVGQGRYGYTF. The CDR3 bases are TGTGCCAGCAGCGTAGGGCAGGGACGCTATGGCTACACCTTC.

V is TRBV3-1 and J is TRBJ2-5; possible D gene TRBD1, 5 bases. The DNA end is more similar to TRBJ2-7, so the J call may be wrong. This CDR3 is 14 amino acids long. Germline CDR1 is LGHDT and CDR2 is YNNKEL (reference sequence). The CDR3 spells CASSQDLTGYEQYF. The CDR3 DNA is TGTGCCAGCAGCCAAGATCTCACAGGCTACGAGCAGTACTTC.

The genes are TRBV4-2 and TRBJ2-5; 11 positions agree with TRBD2. Losses at the gene ends were 1 base for V and 3 bases for J; bases not matched to a gene: 4. The length of the CDR3 is 16 residues. Germline values: CDR1 LGHNA, CDR2 YNFKEQ. CDR3 residues: CASSQGVSGGEETQYF. The CDR3 DNA sequence: TGTGCCAGCAGCCAAGGTGTTAGCGGGGGGGAAGAGACCCAGTACTTC.

The V call is TRBV4-2, the J call TRBJ2-1; TRBD2 matches at 12 bases. The CDR3 extends over 21 amino acids. CDR1 and CDR2 from the germline V gene are LGHNA and YNFKEQ. V lost 0 bases and J lost 0; bases outside the gene matches: 12. The CDR3 DNA reads as TGTGCCAGCAGCCAAGATCTATGGCTAGCGGGGGGGACCCCCTCCTACAATGAGCAGTTCTTC. The encoded protein is CASSQDLWLAGGTPSYNEQFF.

The V gene is TRBV20-1, the J gene TRBJ1-1; TRBD1 matches at 8 bases. Germline CDR1 DFQATT, CDR2 SNEGSKA (reference sequence). The CDR3 consists of 14 residues. J gave up 1 base and V 2 bases, and 3 bases lay outside the gene matches. CDR3 amino acids: CSARLGQGNTEAFF. The DNA for the CDR3 is TGCAGTGCTAGACTCGGACAGGGGAACACTGAAGCTTTCTTT.

This chain joins TRBV9 and TRBJ1-2; tentative D call: TRBD1 (5 bases). Trimming cost V 2 bases and J 7 bases, with 15 bases left between them. The CDR3 sequence is 14 residues long. The germline V gene encodes CDR1 SGDLS and CDR2 YYNGEE. The DNA of the CDR3 is TGTGCCAGCAGCGTTAGTAGGCAGGGAGGTGGCTACACCTTC. As protein: CASSVSRQGGGYTF.

The chain carries TRBV7-2 and TRBJ1-2; 7 positions match TRBD1. The germline V gene encodes CDR1 SGHTA and CDR2 FQGNSA. The CDR3 consists of 15 residues. After removal of 3 bases from V and 4 bases from J, the junction contained 8 bases not matched to a gene. As DNA, the CDR3 is TGTGCCAGCAGCTTGCTCACAGGGGAGGCCTATGGCTACACCTTC. Translation gives CASSLLTGEAYGYTF.

This clonotype was detected ten times or more. V is TRBV11-2 and J is TRBJ2-1, with D possibly TRBD1 on 6 matching bases. Trimming pared 7 bases from V and 10 bases from J, leaving 17 bases between. The V gene's germline CDR1 is SGHAT and CDR2 FQNNGV. CDR3 length equals 13 residues. DNA for the CDR3: TGTGCCAGCACGGGAAGGGGGATGACAGAGCAGTTCTTC. Its translation: CASTGRGMTEQFF.

As for this clonotype: At one boundary the junction diverges from the germline segment, which might be a read error. The gene calls are TRBV12-3 or TRBV12-4 and TRBJ2-5, with 9 bases identical to TRBD2. This CDR3 is 14 amino acids long. CDR3 in amino acids: CANSIASGVETQYF. Here the CDR3 DNA reads TGTGCCAACAGTATCGCTAGCGGGGTAGAGACCCAGTACTTC.

In this sample, this clonotype turned up a few times. The V gene is TRBV6-5, the J gene TRBJ2-5; weak D call: TRBD2 (7 bases). This CDR3 region has 16 residues. Between the trimmed V and J ends, which lost 6 bases and 1 base, there was a span of 18 bases. The germline CDR1 and CDR2 sequences are MNHEY and SVGAGI. CDR3 DNA sequence: TGTGCCAGCAGCCGTTATACAGGGAGGGCCCAAGAGACCCAGTACTTC. Amino acids: CASSRYTGRAQETQYF.

The rearrangement joins TRBV6-2 or TRBV6-3 to TRBJ2-7; D may be TRBD1 or TRBD2 (5 bases each). Germline CDR1 MNHEY, CDR2 SVGEGT. Trimming took 1 base from V and 0 from J, leaving 19 bases between them. The CDR3 sequence is 18 residues long. The CDR3 DNA follows: TGTGCCAGCAGTTACTTTGGGGGAACCGATCGGAGCTCCTACGAGCAGTACTTC. Amino acid sequence: CASSYFGGTDRSSYEQYF.

The chain joins TRBV4-1 to TRBJ1-1; TRBD1 matches 7 bases. The CDR3 extends over 17 amino acids. The V gene end was trimmed by 4 bases and the J gene end by 4 bases; junction bases not matched to a gene: 15. Germline CDR1 MGHRA, CDR2 YSYEKL. CDR3 bases: TGCGCCAGCAGCCTCCCTAGTAGGGGGCGCGAGGGCACTGAAGCTTTCTTT. This encodes CASSLPSRGREGTEAFF.

This clonotype has only a few counts. This chain joins TRBV28 and TRBJ1-5; no clear D gene. This CDR3 has 14 residues. The germline V gene has CDR1 MDHEN and CDR2 SYDVKM. V was pared by 6 bases and J by 7 bases, with 16 bases between. DNA for the CDR3: TGTGCCAGCAGCCCCAAGGCCGTCGGCCAGCCCCAGCATTTT. This gives the protein CASSPKAVGQPQHF.

This clonotype was detected a few times. The J gene is TRBJ1-2, the V gene TRBV4-3; D remains ambiguous. Germline V gives CDR1 LGHNA, CDR2 YSLEER. V was cut by 1 base and J by 4 bases, with 22 bases left in between. There are 18 residues in the CDR3. CDR3 in DNA: TGCGCCAGCAGCCAAGTAGGTAGCAGACTTAGATCCACCTATGGCTACACCTTC. It is translated as CASSQVGSRLRSTYGYTF.

The J gene is TRBJ1-5, the V gene TRBV12-3 or TRBV12-4; no clear D. V dropped 3 bases and J dropped 0 bases, with 15 bases sitting between them. The CDR3 has 17 residues. The CDR3 coding sequence is TGTGCCAGCAGTTTGAGCGTAGGGTTGTATAGCAATCAGCCCCAGCATTTT. This codes for CASSLSVGLYSNQPQHF.

The CDR3 protein is CASSDGGTDYGYTF. DNA of the CDR3: TGTGCCAGCAGTGATGGGGGGACCGACTATGGCTACACCTTC. J is TRBJ1-2 and V is TRBV6-1, with a possible D match to TRBD1 (5 bases). The germline V and J ends were trimmed by 3 bases and 3 bases, with 11 bases remaining between them. CDR1 is MNHNS, CDR2 SASEGT, per germline. The CDR3 has 14 amino acids.

This clonotype was counted between two and nine times. The rearrangement links TRBV7-2 to TRBJ2-3; 9 bases line up with TRBD1. Looked up from germline, CDR1 is SGHTA and CDR2 is FQGNSA. CDR3 length: 16 amino acids. The V and J ends lost 3 bases and 5 bases, in that order; junction bases with no gene match: 9. The CDR3: CASSLSWDRVEDTQYF. In DNA, the CDR3 is TGTGCCAGCAGCTTGAGTTGGGACAGGGTTGAAGATACGCAGTATTTT.

V is TRBV20-1 and J is TRBJ2-5; D is ambiguous. Trimming removed 2 bases from V and 11 bases from J, with 12 bases in between. CDR1 is DFQATT and CDR2 is SNEGSKA in the germline V gene (reference sequence). This CDR3 spans 11 amino acids. The DNA for the CDR3 is TGCAGTGCTAGAACCTACAATGAGCAGTACTTC. It is translated as CSARTYNEQYF.

This chain links TRBV20-1 with TRBJ1-2, with D unresolved. V was trimmed by 4 bases and J by 2 bases, leaving 23 bases between them. Germline CDR1 is DFQATT and CDR2 is SNEGSKA (reference sequence). The CDR3 length is 17 residues. CDR3 residues: CSANPPKVPIMNYGYTF. Written as DNA, the CDR3 is TGCAGTGCTAACCCGCCCAAGGTCCCAATCATGAACTATGGCTACACCTTC.

At least ten counts were recorded for this clonotype. This chain joins TRBV12-3 or TRBV12-4 and TRBJ2-7; no clear D gene. The germline V and J ends were trimmed by 6 bases and 0 bases, with 12 bases remaining between them. The CDR3 is 14 residues long. CDR3 region: CASSFGRSSYEQYF. CDR3 DNA: TGTGCCAGCAGCTTTGGCCGAAGCTCCTACGAGCAGTACTTC.

This clonotype occurred a few times. This chain links TRBV24-1 with TRBJ1-5; D gene uncertain. With 4 bases removed from V and 1 base from J, the gap between germline ends came to 7 bases. From germline, CDR1 is KGHDR and CDR2 SFDVKD. This CDR3 has 14 amino acids. The CDR3 DNA follows: TGTGCCACCAGTGACTCGTACAGCAATCAGCCCCAGCATTTT. It codes for CATSDSYSNQPQHF.

The chain combines TRBV4-3 with TRBJ2-5; TRBD2 agrees at 7 bases. The ends lost 0 bases at V and 2 bases at J; junction bases unmatched: 3. This CDR3 has 15 amino acids. Germline V CDR1 and CDR2: LGHNA, YSLEER. CDR3: CASSQEGLGQETQYF. The CDR3 DNA follows: TGCGCCAGCAGCCAAGAAGGACTAGGGCAAGAGACCCAGTACTTC.

This chain joins TRBV13 and TRBJ1-1; D is possibly TRBD1 (6 bases). This CDR3 has 16 residues. Trimming removed 3 bases from V and 0 bases from J, with 14 bases in between. Looked up from germline, CDR1 is PRHDT and CDR2 is FYEKMQ (reference sequence). CDR3 sequence: CASSLGTRRMNTEAFF. The CDR3 DNA reads as TGTGCCAGCAGCTTGGGGACAAGAAGAATGAACACTGAAGCTTTCTTT. The full variable domain, its missing parts supplied by reference TRBV13 and TRBJ1-1, is AAGVIQSPRHLIKEKRETATLKCYPIPRHDTVYWYQQGPGQDPQFLISFYEKMQSDKGSIPDRFSAQQFSDYHSELNMSSLELGDSALYFCASSLGTRRMNTEAFFGQGTRLTVV.

The V and J genes are TRBV13 and TRBJ1-1; possible D gene TRBD1, 5 bases. This CDR3 has 14 residues. V lost 5 bases and J lost 5, with 15 bases in between. Germline V gene lookup returns CDR1 PRHDT and CDR2 FYEKMQ (reference sequence). The CDR3 DNA reads as TGTGCCAGCAGCCTCAACTTTGGGGGAACTGAAGCTTTCTTT. It translates to CASSLNFGGTEAFF.

This clonotype turned up a few times. J is TRBJ1-1 and V is TRBV21-1; the table gives TRBD1 as D, unverified against the DNA. TRBV21-1 is annotated as a pseudogene. The CDR3 totals 15 residues. For the CDR3, the DNA is TGTGCCAGCCCCTCACACAGGGGGCGGTACACTGAAGCTTTCTTT. It is translated as CASPSHRGRYTEAFF.

The count of this clonotype is one. The genes are TRBV4-3 and TRBJ1-2; 8 positions match TRBD1. The CDR3 loop spans 13 amino acids. Unmatched junction bases numbered 3, after V lost 2 bases and J lost 7 bases. Germline values: CDR1 LGHNA, CDR2 YSLEER. The CDR3 nucleotides are TGCGCCAGCAGCCAAACCGGGACAGGTGGCTACACCTTC. Protein product: CASSQTGTGGYTF.

There are a few counts of this clonotype. This rearrangement joins TRBV15 to TRBJ2-3; D unresolved. Trimming took off 9 bases at V and 6 bases at J, with 7 bases between the two ends. Per germline, CDR1 LNHNV and CDR2 YYDKDF (reference sequence). The CDR3 is 10 amino acids. This chain's CDR3 is CATAGDTQYF. The DNA of the CDR3 is TGTGCCACAGCCGGGGATACGCAGTATTTT.

In its sample, this clonotype was seen once. This chain uses TRBV29-1 with TRBJ2-7, with 8 bases identical to TRBD1. The J call is in doubt because the DNA end fits TRBJ2-5 better. From germline, CDR1 is SQVTM and CDR2 ANQGSEA. The CDR3 is 13 residues long. DNA for the CDR3: TGCAGCACCGGACAGGGAACGGGCGAGACCCAGTACTTC. Its protein product is CSTGQGTGETQYF.